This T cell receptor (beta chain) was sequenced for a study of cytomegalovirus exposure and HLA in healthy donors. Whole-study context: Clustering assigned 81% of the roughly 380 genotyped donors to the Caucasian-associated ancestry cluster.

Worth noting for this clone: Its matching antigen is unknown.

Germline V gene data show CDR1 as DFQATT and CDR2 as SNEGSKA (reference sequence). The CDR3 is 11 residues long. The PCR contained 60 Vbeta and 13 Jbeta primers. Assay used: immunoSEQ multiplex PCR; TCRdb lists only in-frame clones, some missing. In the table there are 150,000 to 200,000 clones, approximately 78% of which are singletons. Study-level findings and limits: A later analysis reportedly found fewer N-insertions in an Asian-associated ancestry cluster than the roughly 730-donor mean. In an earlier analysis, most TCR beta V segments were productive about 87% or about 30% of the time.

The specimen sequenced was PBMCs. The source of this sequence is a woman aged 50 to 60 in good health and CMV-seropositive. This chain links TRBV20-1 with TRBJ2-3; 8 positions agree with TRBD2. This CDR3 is CSFLGLGVQYF. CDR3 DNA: TGCAGCTTCTTGGGACTAGGGGTTCAGTATTTT.